This is a list of T cell receptor beta chains from one sample in a study of response to subunit inactivated influenza vaccine. TCRdb re-analysed the RT-PCR reads in MiXCR, keeping a single row per CDR3 protein. The profile shows roughly 570,000 distinct CDR3 sequences, under 15% of them singletons. The specimen comprised PBMCs from blood, sampled roughly 45 days after vaccination. All receptors derive from a man aged 50 or older who received an inactivated influenza vaccine. Both conserved end residues are part of each CDR3. Clone size, where shown, is once, few, many, or a class for clones that have expanded.

j_call clone_size v_call cdr3_aa
TRBJ2-3 many TRBV20-1 CSARPASGGRTDTQYF
TRBJ2-3 NA TRBV7-3 CASSKTSLVGTDTQYF
TRBJ2-7 NA TRBV20-1 CSARTGGRSEQYF
TRBJ2-3 NA TRBV6-2/TRBV6-3 CASSVGPRYTQYF
TRBJ2-2 few TRBV7-2 CASSLVGQGSTGELFF
TRBJ2-3 many TRBV7-8 CASSPTRGPRTDTQYF
TRBJ2-7 few TRBV10-3 CAISELAGVAYEQYF
TRBJ2-5 many TRBV4-1 CASRGTSGGDQETQYF
TRBJ1-2 NA TRBV20-1 CSARDRDRNNYGYTF
TRBJ1-1 few TRBV9 CASSVQTDTGNTEAFF
TRBJ2-2 NA TRBV6-1 CAIAPGLYTGELFF